Detailed here is one TCR beta chain. What it recognizes is unknown. This sample was taken from a study of T cell responses to AZD1222 COVID-19 vaccine. General study findings and limits: Two AZD1222 doses significantly raised spike-specific TCR breadth and depth over controls. CD4 TCRs associated with vaccination spanned spike, dominating at 160-218 and 743-854. Baseline seropositivity characterized only 5 to 7 AZD1222 recipients.

Using immunoSEQ multiplex PCR, the repertoire was profiled, and TCRdb retains in-frame clones only, with some absent. This sample carries more than 80,000 clones, roughly 93% of them seen once, and the ten largest clones take approximately 21%. The CDR3 runs to 14 residues. The trim removed 5 bases at V and 1 base at J, leaving 4 bases unmatched. Germline loops: CDR1 LNHDA, CDR2 SQIVND (reference sequence). This specimen was peripheral blood, taken on day 0 of AZD1222 vaccination. The clonotype comes from an adult in good health. The chain combines TRBV19 with TRBJ2-5; 7 bases match TRBD1. The CDR3 DNA reads TGTGCCAGTAGTTGGGGGACAGTCCAAGAGACCCAGTACTTC. Residues: CASSWGTVQETQYF. The variable domain in full, completed from reference TRBV19 and TRBJ2-5, reads DGGITQSPKYLFRKEGQNVTLSCEQNLNHDAMYWYRQDPGQGLRLIYYSQIVNDFQKGDIAEGYSVSREKKESFPLTVTSAQKNPTAFYLCASSWGTVQETQYFGPGTRLLVL.